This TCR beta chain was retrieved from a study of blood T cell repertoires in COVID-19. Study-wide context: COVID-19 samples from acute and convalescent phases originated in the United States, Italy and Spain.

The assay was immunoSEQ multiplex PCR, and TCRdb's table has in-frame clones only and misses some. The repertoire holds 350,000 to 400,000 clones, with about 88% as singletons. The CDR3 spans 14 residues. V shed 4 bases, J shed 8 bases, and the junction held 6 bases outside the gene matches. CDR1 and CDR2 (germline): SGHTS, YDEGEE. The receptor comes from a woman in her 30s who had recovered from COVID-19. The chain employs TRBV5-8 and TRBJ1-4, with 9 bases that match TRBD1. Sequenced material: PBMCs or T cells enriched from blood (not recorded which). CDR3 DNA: TGTGCCAGCAGCCGAGGACAGGGGAAAGAAAAACTGTTTTTT. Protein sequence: CASSRGQGKEKLFF. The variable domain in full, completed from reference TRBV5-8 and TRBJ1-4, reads EAGVTQSPTHLIKTRGQQATLRCSPISGHTSVYWYQQALGLGLQFLLWYDEGEERNRGNFPPRFSGRQFPNYSSELNVNALELEDSALYLCASSRGQGKEKLFFGSGTQLSVL.